This T cell receptor beta chain came from a study of blood T cell repertoires in COVID-19. There are 16 residues in the CDR3. Germline loops: CDR1 SEHNR, CDR2 FQNEAQ (reference sequence). Unmatched junction bases numbered 6, after V lost 5 bases and J lost 1 base. Per the original methods: Nucleated cell number was recorded as an estimate derived from reference gene primer amplification. Repertoires were generated with immunoSEQ multiplex PCR, while TCRdb's copy carries only in-frame clones and drops some. V and J calls and clone size are as listed in that table; D and trimming were resolved from the DNA. Among approximately 290,000 clones listed, roughly 92% were seen once.

This receptor was taken from a woman in her 30s with COVID-19, enrolled during active disease. The chain recombines TRBV7-9 with TRBJ2-3; 10 bases align to TRBD2. Specimen: peripheral blood. The CDR3 spells CASSPPLAGGTDTQYF. The DNA of the CDR3 is TGTGCCAGCAGCCCTCCTCTAGCGGGAGGCACAGATACGCAGTATTTT.